A single sample gave rise to the 14 T cell receptor beta chains below, sequenced in a study of T-cell reconstitution after alpha-beta-depleted transplantation in children. Preparing the TCRbeta library involved the use of unique molecular identifiers. TCRdb redid the calling of the PCR reads with MiXCR, one entry per CDR3 protein. The data show approximately 400,000 distinct CDR3 sequences, roughly a tenth seen once. The source material was PBMCs from the stem cell graft donor, sampled from the stem cell graft. These receptors all come from a human donor who donated a stem cell graft to a child with acute myeloid leukemia.

This chain uses TRBV7-8 with TRBJ2-3, with TRBD2 matching 8 bases. The ends lost 1 base at V and 6 bases at J; junction bases unmatched: 18. The CDR3 runs 19 residues. Germline CDR1 and CDR2: SGHVS and FQNEAQ. Written as DNA, the CDR3 is TGTGCCAGCAGCTTAGGGGCCGCCGCGCCGGGAGGGAGGGCGGATACGCAGTATTTT. Translation gives CASSLGAAAPGGRADTQYF.

This clonotype was detected a few times. The chain combines TRBV5-1 with TRBJ1-3, with 7 positions matching TRBD1. The germline V gene has CDR1 SGHRS and CDR2 YFSETQ. The CDR3 is made up of 15 amino acids. V shed 4 bases and J 2 bases; nucleotides not matched to a gene: 6. The CDR3 nucleotides are TGCGCCAGCAGCCTCCAGGGGGTACCTGGAAACACCATATATTTT. Residues: CASSLQGVPGNTIYF. Complete variable domain (other parts from reference TRBV5-1 and TRBJ1-3): KAGVTQTPRYLIKTRGQQVTLSCSPISGHRSVSWYQQTPGQGLQFLFEYFSETQRNKGNFPGRFSGRQFSNSRSEMNVSTLELGDSALYLCASSLQGVPGNTIYFGEGSWLTVV.

This chain links TRBV20-1 with TRBJ1-4, with D unclear. Germline loops: CDR1 DFQATT, CDR2 SNEGSKA (reference sequence). This CDR3 is built from 14 residues. The V and J ends lost 0 bases and 8 bases respectively, with 13 bases between them. The CDR3 DNA sequence: TGCAGTGCTAGAGATCCAAGGGCCTCGGAAAAACTGTTTTTT. As protein: CSARDPRASEKLFF.

This chain joins TRBV4-2 and TRBJ2-1; D is possibly TRBD2 (7 bases). Trimming left V 4 bases short and J 4 bases short, with 14 bases between. The CDR3 sequence is 15 residues long. Germline V gene lookup returns CDR1 LGHNA and CDR2 YNFKEQ. The CDR3 sequence is CASSRRRGGYNEQFF. The CDR3 DNA follows: TGTGCCAGCAGCCGAAGAAGGGGGGGGTACAATGAGCAGTTCTTC.

This clonotype was seen only a few times. The chain combines TRBV6-5 with TRBJ1-6; TRBD1 is a possible D gene (6 bases). The CDR3 runs 17 residues. Trimming cost V 2 bases and J 3 bases, with 14 bases left between them. In germline, CDR1 is MNHEY, CDR2 SVGAGI. The CDR3 DNA follows: TGTGCCAGCAGTTACACCCGAAGGACAGACTATAATTCACCCCTCCACTTT. Amino acid sequence: CASSYTRRTDYNSPLHF.

The V call is TRBV12-3 or TRBV12-4, the J call TRBJ2-5; 8 nucleotides match TRBD2. With V trimmed by 1 base and J by 2 bases, 3 bases remained unmatched. This CDR3 has 15 residues. The CDR3 bases are TGTGCCAGCAGTTTAGGGGTAGCGGGGCAAGAGACCCAGTACTTC. It is translated as CASSLGVAGQETQYF.

This clonotype was counted many times. V usage is TRBV5-8 and J usage is TRBJ1-2, with D possibly TRBD1 on 5 matching bases. CDR1 is SGHTS and CDR2 is YDEGEE in the germline V gene. The CDR3 length is 15 residues. V shed 3 bases and J shed 4 bases, with 16 bases lying between them. For the CDR3, the DNA is TGTGCCAGCAGCTGGGGGGTTTTGCAGAGCTATGGCTACACCTTC. Translating gives CASSWGVLQSYGYTF.

This clonotype was counted a few times. This chain uses TRBV12-3 or TRBV12-4 with TRBJ1-2; D not resolved. CDR3 length: 13 residues. The V gene lost 3 bases and the J gene lost 6 bases, with 11 bases spanning the gap. In DNA form, the CDR3 reads TGTGCCAGCAGTTTCTCTGGGGAGGATGGCTACACCTTC. As protein: CASSFSGEDGYTF.

This clonotype has more than one count but fewer than ten. V gene TRBV7-2 combines with J gene TRBJ1-1; no clear D. Trimming took off 0 bases at V and 5 bases at J, with 13 bases between the two ends. Germline values: CDR1 SGHTA, CDR2 FQGNSA. This CDR3 has 15 residues. Here the CDR3 reads CASSLAPGVTTEAFF. The CDR3 DNA is TGTGCCAGCAGCTTAGCCCCCGGGGTCACGACTGAAGCTTTCTTT.

The chain couples TRBV29-1 to TRBJ2-1; TRBD2 is a possible D gene (7 bases). The germline CDR1 and CDR2 sequences are SQVTM and ANQGSEA. V shed 4 bases and J shed 7 bases, with 14 bases lying between them. CDR3 size: 13 residues. The CDR3 region has the DNA TGCAGCGTTGGAGGGGGGGGCAAAAATGAGCAGTTCTTC. Translation gives CSVGGGGKNEQFF.

Ten or more counts support this clonotype. V gene TRBV9 combines with J gene TRBJ1-2; possible D gene TRBD1, 6 bases. Germline V gives CDR1 SGDLS, CDR2 YYNGEE. This CDR3 has 14 residues. Between the trimmed V and J ends, which lost 3 bases and 2 bases, there was a span of 11 bases. The CDR3 DNA sequence: TGTGCCAGCAGCGGGAGGCAGGGGAACTATGGCTACACCTTC. Amino acid sequence: CASSGRQGNYGYTF.

The rearrangement links TRBV7-6 to TRBJ2-7, with TRBD1 as a possible D gene (6 bases). The CDR3 extends over 14 amino acids. In germline, CDR1 is SGHVS, CDR2 FNYEAQ. V lost 5 bases and J 6 bases, leaving 17 bases between the germline ends. The CDR3 loop is CASSPMGEQGEQYF. The CDR3 nucleotides read TGTGCCAGCAGCCCAATGGGGGAACAGGGCGAGCAGTACTTC.

The table lists this clonotype with a few counts. The chain carries TRBV20-1 and TRBJ1-5; 8 bases map to TRBD1. The trim removed 1 base at V and 2 bases at J, leaving 4 bases unmatched. The CDR3 loop spans 15 amino acids. In germline, CDR1 is DFQATT, CDR2 SNEGSKA (reference sequence). CDR3 sequence (DNA): TGCAGTGCTAGAGTTCCAGGGGGCGGCAATCAGCCCCAGCATTTT. Protein: CSARVPGGGNQPQHF.

This clonotype showed up many times. The V and J genes are TRBV12-3 or TRBV12-4 and TRBJ2-5; 7 bases fit TRBD2. The CDR3 has 17 residues. V shed 6 bases and J 0 bases; nucleotides not matched to a gene: 13. This CDR3 is CASRPGYLAVNQETQYF. The CDR3 region has the DNA TGTGCCAGCAGACCAGGCTACCTAGCGGTAAACCAAGAGACCCAGTACTTC.